These 21 T cell receptor beta chains came from one sample sequenced in a study of blood T cells in healthy people across ages. Primers used in a second PCR of roughly 6 to 11 cycles were a sample-barcoded 5' primer and a J-beta primer mix. TCRdb re-called the 5' RACE reads with MiXCR, one entry per CDR3 protein. The table lists some 1.4 million distinct CDR3 sequences, approximately 40% of them singletons. Sequencing used blood. These receptors all come from a woman aged 18-30 years in good health.

The chain combines TRBV2 with TRBJ2-1; 16 bases align to TRBD2. This CDR3 has 17 residues. The V gene end was trimmed by 6 bases and the J gene end by 7 bases; junction bases not matched to a gene: 9. Germline loops: CDR1 SNHLY, CDR2 FYNNEI. The CDR3 DNA reads TGTGCCAGCAGGGGGACTAGCGGGGGGGTCCTGTGGAATGAGCAGTTCTTC. This gives the protein CASRGTSGGVLWNEQFF.

The V gene is TRBV18, the J gene TRBJ1-3; maybe TRBD1 (5 bases). Germline V gives CDR1 KGHSH, CDR2 LQKENI. The V gene lost 8 bases and the J gene lost 1 base, with 12 bases spanning the gap. The CDR3 is 14 amino acids. The CDR3 protein is CASAQGVSGNTIYF. CDR3 sequence (DNA): TGTGCCAGCGCCCAAGGGGTTTCTGGAAACACCATATATTTT. Filled out from reference TRBV18 and TRBJ1-3, the complete variable domain reads NAGVMQNPRHLVRRRGQEARLRCSPMKGHSHVYWYRQLPEEGLKFMVYLQKENIIDESGMPKERFSAEFPKEGPSILRIQQVVRGDSAAYFCASAQGVSGNTIYFGEGSWLTVV.

This rearrangement joins TRBV5-5 to TRBJ2-5; D unresolved. CDR1 and CDR2 (germline): SGHKS, YYEKEE (reference sequence). Trimming shortened V by 4 bases and J by 3 bases, and 16 bases separated the two germline ends. The CDR3 runs to 15 residues. The CDR3 DNA is TGTGCCAGCAGCCTTCTGATAGGGAAGGAAGAGACCCAGTACTTC. It translates to CASSLLIGKEETQYF.

The rearrangement links TRBV18 to TRBJ1-1, with D uncertain. This CDR3 contains 15 residues. Germline V gene lookup returns CDR1 KGHSH and CDR2 LQKENI. V was clipped by 3 bases and J by 1 base, with 12 bases between them. The CDR3 protein is CASSPQGTSNTEAFF. For the CDR3, the DNA is TGTGCCAGCTCACCCCAAGGCACCTCGAACACTGAAGCTTTCTTT.

The chain employs TRBV5-5 and TRBJ2-1; TRBD1 is a possible D gene (6 bases). TRBJ2-7 matches the DNA end more closely, so the J call is doubtful. Per the germline V gene, CDR1 is SGHKS and CDR2 is YYEKEE (reference sequence). The CDR3 totals 16 residues. The CDR3 region has the DNA TGTGCCAGCAGCTTCGGGAACCGGGACACTTACAATGAGCAGTACTTC. Translated: CASSFGNRDTYNEQYF.

CDR3 protein: CASSPQTSDYTDTQYF. The CDR3 nucleotides are TGTGCCAGCTCACCGCAGACTAGCGACTACACAGATACGCAGTATTTT. The chain couples TRBV18 to TRBJ2-3; 8 bases agree with TRBD2. Germline CDR1 is KGHSH and CDR2 is LQKENI. V trimming: 3 bases; J trimming: 2 bases; junction bases outside the gene matches: 7. The CDR3 is 16 residues long.

There are a few counts of this clonotype. The chain carries TRBV6-6 and TRBJ2-5; D might be TRBD2 (5 bases). Germline V gene data show CDR1 as MNHNY and CDR2 as SVGAGI (reference sequence). The CDR3 is 17 residues long. Trimming shortened V by 0 bases and J by 2 bases, and 16 bases separated the two germline ends. CDR3 nucleotide sequence: TGTGCCAGCAGTTACTCGATGGAAGTGGGGAGTCAAGAGACCCAGTACTTC. Amino acids: CASSYSMEVGSQETQYF.

In its sample, this clonotype was seen a few times. The chain employs TRBV9 and TRBJ2-4; maybe TRBD1 (6 bases). The J call may be faulty, since TRBJ2-7 better matches the DNA end. This CDR3 has 16 amino acids. Looked up from germline, CDR1 is SGDLS and CDR2 is YYNGEE. CDR3 bases: TGTGCCAGCAGCCCTCCCGGTGGGCAGGGGACGTACGAGCAGTACTTC. This codes for CASSPPGGQGTYEQYF.

As regards this clonotype: Germline and junction disagree at one end, which may indicate a read error. V usage is TRBV7-9 and J usage is TRBJ2-3; D is undetermined. The CDR3 loop spans 12 amino acids. CDR1 is SEHNR, CDR2 FQNEAQ, per germline (reference sequence). The CDR3 region is CSSSLVGDTQYF. In DNA, the CDR3 is TGTTCCAGCAGCTTAGTAGGGGATACGCAGTATTTT. The variable domain in full, with the rest retrieved from reference TRBV7-9 and TRBJ2-3, is DTGVSQNPRHKITKRGQNVTFRCDPISEHNRLYWYRQTLGQGPEFLTYFQNEAQLEKSRLLSDRFSAERPKGSFSTLEIQRTEQGDSAMYLCSSSLVGDTQYFGPGTRLTVL.

This clonotype was seen a handful of times. This rearrangement joins TRBV3-1 to TRBJ2-1; a weak D match, TRBD2 (5 bases). Germline lookup yields CDR1 LGHDT and CDR2 YNNKEL (reference sequence). This CDR3 spans 15 amino acids. Trimming pared 1 base from V and 7 bases from J, leaving 14 bases between. CDR3 region: CASSQGSGPRNEQFF. The CDR3 DNA is TGTGCCAGCAGCCAAGGCAGCGGTCCAAGGAATGAGCAGTTCTTC.

CDR3 sequence (DNA): TGTGCCAGCAGCGAAAGGGTGGGAAATCAGCCCCAGCATTTT. Translation: CASSERVGNQPQHF. The rearrangement joins TRBV7-2 to TRBJ1-5; D uncertain. Germline CDR1 reads SGHTA; CDR2 reads FQGNSA. V was pared by 5 bases and J by 4 bases, with 12 bases between. The CDR3 consists of 14 residues.

The sample holds a few counts of this clonotype. This sequence joins TRBV20-1 and TRBJ2-1; TRBD1 matches at 11 bases. The DNA matches TRBJ2-7 better at its end, which makes the J call doubtful. Germline CDR1 reads DFQATT; CDR2 reads SNEGSKA (reference sequence). This CDR3 is 15 amino acids long. The CDR3 sequence: CSARPRDRGINEQYF. DNA of the CDR3: TGCAGTGCTAGACCACGGGACAGGGGGATCAATGAGCAGTACTTC.

At least ten counts were recorded for this clonotype. The J gene is TRBJ2-3, the V gene TRBV27, with TRBD1 as a possible D gene (6 bases). Germline-derived CDR1 and CDR2 are MNHEY and SMNVEV (reference sequence). V dropped 3 bases and J dropped 6 bases, with 13 bases sitting between them. The length of the CDR3 is 14 residues. The CDR3 DNA sequence: TGTGCCAGCAGTTTCAACAGGGCGACGGATACGCAGTATTTT. Translation: CASSFNRATDTQYF.

This clonotype has more than one count but fewer than ten. The chain carries TRBV10-3 and TRBJ2-7, with TRBD1 matching 9 bases. Germline V lookup: CDR1 ENHRY, CDR2 SYGVKD. The CDR3 loop spans 14 amino acids. V shed 4 bases, J shed 5 bases, and the junction held 6 bases outside the gene matches. The CDR3 DNA sequence: TGTGCCATCAGTGGACAGGGGGTGAGGAACGAGCAGTACTTC. Its translation: CAISGQGVRNEQYF.

This rearrangement joins TRBV7-8 to TRBJ2-1; 9 positions match TRBD1. There are 14 residues in the CDR3. CDR1 and CDR2 (germline): SGHVS, FQNEAQ. Trimming removed 10 bases from V and 9 bases from J; junction bases left unmatched: 13. The CDR3 reads CATKAGTGRGEQFF. The CDR3 bases are TGTGCCACCAAGGCCGGGACAGGGAGGGGTGAGCAGTTCTTC.

A few counts support this clonotype. V usage is TRBV2 and J usage is TRBJ2-7; possible D gene TRBD1, 6 bases. This CDR3 contains 14 residues. Trimming shortened V by 3 bases and J by 3 bases, and 12 bases separated the two germline ends. Germline CDR1 and CDR2: SNHLY and FYNNEI. CDR3 sequence: CASSDYGRGYEQYF. CDR3 nucleotide sequence: TGTGCCAGCAGTGATTACGGCAGGGGCTACGAGCAGTACTTC.

The chain is built from TRBV3-1 and TRBJ1-5; D remains unclear. Germline loops: CDR1 LGHDT, CDR2 YNNKEL (reference sequence). The CDR3 spans 13 residues. V was trimmed by 4 bases and J by 6 bases, leaving 10 bases between them. CDR3 amino acids: CASSPMPRQPQHF. CDR3 in DNA: TGTGCCAGCAGCCCAATGCCCCGTCAGCCCCAGCATTTT.

The genes are TRBV12-3 or TRBV12-4 and TRBJ2-7; D gene ambiguous. Trimming cost V 6 bases and J 2 bases, with 11 bases left between them. The CDR3 totals 13 residues. Here the CDR3 reads CASSPRPTYEQYF. The DNA for the CDR3 is TGTGCCAGCAGCCCTCGACCGACCTACGAGCAGTACTTC.

The rearrangement uses TRBV7-2 and TRBJ2-1, with 9 bases aligning to TRBD2. In germline, CDR1 is SGHTA, CDR2 FQGNSA. The CDR3 runs 16 residues. J was trimmed by 3 bases and V by 2 bases; bases with no gene match: 5. The CDR3: CASSLFSGGGYNEQFF. The CDR3 DNA reads as TGTGCCAGCAGCTTATTTAGCGGGGGAGGCTACAATGAGCAGTTCTTC.

This clonotype was counted between two and nine times. The rearrangement joins TRBV10-3 to TRBJ2-1; D may be TRBD1 or TRBD2 (5 bases each). V was trimmed by 7 bases and J by 0 bases, leaving 16 bases between them. The CDR3 loop spans 16 amino acids. Germline V gives CDR1 ENHRY, CDR2 SYGVKD. CDR3: CAITAGAGLSYNEQFF. CDR3 bases: TGTGCCATCACTGCCGGGGCAGGCCTCTCCTACAATGAGCAGTTCTTC.

This chain joins TRBV20-1 and TRBJ2-7; either TRBD1 or TRBD2 may fit D (5 bases each). The V end was cut by 0 bases, the J end by 2 bases, with 8 bases between. Germline values: CDR1 DFQATT, CDR2 SNEGSKA (reference sequence). CDR3 length: 13 residues. The DNA of the CDR3 is TGCAGTGCTAGAGAGGGGACCACCTACGAGCAGTACTTC. Amino acids: CSAREGTTYEQYF.